This T cell receptor (beta chain) was identified in a study of cytomegalovirus exposure and HLA in healthy donors. This CDR3 comprises 13 residues. Deletions cut 1 base from V and 6 bases from J, with 8 bases between. Germline values: CDR1 SGHTS, CDR2 YDEGEE. PCR used 60 Vbeta primers and 13 Jbeta primers. The repertoire was sequenced with immunoSEQ multiplex PCR; TCRdb's copy has only in-frame clones and lacks some. In the table there are approximately 180,000 clones, around 81% of which are singletons. This TCR derives from a man between 18 and 35 years old in good health and CMV-seronegative. The chain combines TRBV5-8 with TRBJ2-1, with D unclear. Sequenced: PBMCs. The CDR3 nucleotides are TGTGCCAGCAGCTTGCCTTCACTCAATGAGCAGTTCTTC. Amino acid sequence: CASSLPSLNEQFF.